The next 12 T cell receptor beta chains were all read from a single sample in a study of regulatory T cells in long-lasting Graves disease. CDR3 regions were amplified by Arm-PCR using iRepertoire HTBI primers to build TCR beta libraries. TCRdb passed the multiplex PCR reads through MiXCR, listing each CDR3 protein once. The data hold about 470,000 distinct CDR3 sequences, with about a fifth observed a single time. Time point reported: persistent/refractory GD, antithyroid drugs over 5 years with positive TRAb. Researchers made the TCR library from RNA that was extracted from PBMCs. This sample comprised peripheral blood mononuclear cells (PBMCs), obtained when the disease was refractory, from a patient treated with antithyroid drugs. Receptor source: a female donor with Graves disease.

This clonotype has ten or more counts. This chain connects TRBV28 to TRBJ2-7, with D perhaps matching TRBD1 (5 bases). V lost 5 bases and J lost 1, with 27 bases in between. The CDR3 loop spans 19 amino acids. Germline lookup yields CDR1 MDHEN and CDR2 SYDVKM. CDR3 nucleotide sequence: TGTGCCAGCAGTACTTCCGACAGCAGAATTACCTATATATCCTACGAGCAGTACTTC. This codes for CASSTSDSRITYISYEQYF.

The V and J genes are TRBV29-1 and TRBJ1-4; D call uncertain. V was pared by 4 bases and J by 7 bases, with 7 bases between. Germline V gene lookup returns CDR1 SQVTM and CDR2 ANQGSEA. CDR3 length: 11 residues. CDR3 in DNA: TGCAGCGTTGTATGGGGTGAAAAACTGTTTTTT. Translated: CSVVWGEKLFF.

The chain carries TRBV5-1 and TRBJ2-7; 8 bases agree with TRBD1. The J segment lost 1 base and the V segment lost 5 bases, leaving 11 bases of the junction unmatched. The CDR3 has 16 residues. Germline loops: CDR1 SGHRS, CDR2 YFSETQ. Here the CDR3 reads CASRRLGQGRSYEQYF. The CDR3 coding sequence is TGCGCCAGCAGACGGTTAGGACAGGGAAGATCCTACGAGCAGTACTTC.

There are a few counts of this clonotype. This may be a read error, as it is one base from a much larger clone. Here the CDR3 omits its conserved ending phenylalanine or tryptophan, so a read error is the likely source. The gene calls are TRBV7-2 and TRBJ1-1; D call uncertain. The CDR3 sequence is 19 residues long. The ends were cut back, 0 bases at V and 1 base at J, with 21 bases in the middle. CDR1 and CDR2 from the germline V gene are SGHTA and FQGNSA. The CDR3 DNA reads as TGTGCCAGCAGCTTAGCCCACCCCGCCGTCTACGACGCGAACACTGAAGCTTTCCTT. Protein product: CASSLAHPAVYDANTEAFL.

Worth noting for this clonotype: Just one base apart from a much larger clone, this may be a read error. The CDR3 sequence: CASSGAAGELTHLF. In DNA, the CDR3 is TGTGCCAGCAGTGGAGCTGCCGGGGAACTTACACACTTATTT. The V and J genes are TRBV6-1 and TRBJ1-1; D uncertain. This CDR3 contains 14 residues. Germline CDR1 and CDR2: MNHNS and SASEGT.

J is TRBJ2-3 and V is TRBV28, with 8 bases fitting TRBD1. The CDR3 sequence is 17 residues long. The germline CDR1 and CDR2 sequences are MDHEN and SYDVKM. Trimming removed 3 bases from V and 5 bases from J; junction bases left unmatched: 13. The CDR3 bases are TGTGCCAGCAGTTTCCCTTTCCGGGCAGGGGGCAGAGATACGCAGTATTTT. This codes for CASSFPFRAGGRDTQYF.

This clonotype was observed at least ten times. This sequence joins TRBV20-1 and TRBJ2-7, with D maybe TRBD2 (6 bases). The length of the CDR3 is 11 residues. Trimming took off 8 bases at V and 5 bases at J, with 13 bases between the two ends. In germline, CDR1 is DFQATT, CDR2 SNEGSKA (reference sequence). This CDR3 reads CSPTGGNEQYF. The CDR3 DNA follows: TGCAGTCCCACGGGCGGGAACGAGCAGTACTTC.

This clonotype has at least ten counts. The CDR3 region has the DNA TGTGCCAGCAGTTTATTCGCTAGCGGGAGTTACGAGCAGTACTTC. Amino acid sequence: CASSLFASGSYEQYF. This chain joins TRBV28 and TRBJ2-7; 10 bases fit TRBD2. CDR3 size: 15 residues. Per germline, CDR1 MDHEN and CDR2 SYDVKM. After removal of 1 base from V and 4 bases from J, the junction contained 4 bases not matched to a gene.

The chain combines TRBV7-2 with TRBJ2-6; D uncertain. Germline loops: CDR1 SGHTA, CDR2 FQGNSA. This CDR3 contains 17 residues. The V end lost 1 base, the J end lost 0 bases, and 10 bases lay between the germline ends. The CDR3 reads CASSLDWTLSGANVLTF. For the CDR3, the DNA is TGTGCCAGCAGCTTAGACTGGACGCTCTCTGGGGCCAACGTCCTGACTTTC.

The chain couples TRBV30 to TRBJ1-1, with TRBD1 as a possible D gene (5 bases). This CDR3 region has 12 residues. Looked up from germline, CDR1 is GTSNPN and CDR2 is SVGIG (reference sequence). The V gene lost 1 base and the J gene lost 6 bases, with 9 bases spanning the gap. CDR3 region: CAWSGGAAEAFF. Written as DNA, the CDR3 is TGTGCCTGGAGTGGCGGGGCGGCTGAAGCTTTCTTT.

This clonotype was seen a handful of times. An end of the junction differs from the germline gene, which may be a read error. The gene calls are TRBV7-7 and TRBJ2-7; TRBD1 is a possible D gene (6 bases). In germline, CDR1 is SSHAT, CDR2 FNYEAQ (reference sequence). The CDR3 runs 15 residues. CDR3 in amino acids: CASSLAPGDSYEQYF. CDR3 nucleotides: TGTGCTAGCAGCTTAGCCCCAGGGGACTCCTACGAGCAGTACTTC.

This clonotype was picked up many times. V usage is TRBV2 and J usage is TRBJ1-2, with 7 bases aligning to TRBD1. Germline V CDR1 and CDR2: SNHLY, FYNNEI. The CDR3 is made up of 14 amino acids. J lost 4 bases, V lost 7 bases, and 9 bases had no gene match. CDR3 in amino acids: CASTITGAGYGYTF. DNA for the CDR3: TGTGCCAGCACTATTACAGGGGCCGGCTATGGCTACACCTTC.